This T cell receptor (beta chain) comes out of a study of metastatic and nonmetastatic thyroid tumors. The CDR3 length is 17 residues. Germline CDR1 and CDR2: LGHNA and YNFKEQ. V shed 0 bases, J shed 3 bases, and the junction held 7 bases outside the gene matches. Using MiXCR, TCRdb re-called clones from the PCR reads. The data show some 83,000 clones, 12% seen once. This clone was observed a handful of times. None of the patients had undergone any treatment ahead of thyroid surgery. Source material: tumor tissue. The genes are TRBV4-2 and TRBJ2-1; 8 bases agree with TRBD2. The clonotype was recovered from a female donor with papillary thyroid cancer or a benign thyroid nodule (not recorded which). Some clones in this sample may be carry-over from other donors' samples. CDR3 DNA sequence: TGTGCCAGCAGCCAAGAGTTGGGACTAGTTGGCTACAATGAGCAGTTCTTC. Its translation is CASSQELGLVGYNEQFF.